This is a list of T cell receptor beta chains from one sample in a study of T cell repertoires in cytomegalovirus infection. TCRdb reanalysed the reads using MiXCR and keeps one entry per CDR3 protein. The sample comprises 200,000 to 250,000 distinct CDR3 sequences, about 23% of which are singletons, and roughly 18% rests with the top ten. The sequencing sample was made of CD8+ T cells from PBMCs. These receptors came from a human donor in good health (CMV status not recorded). Some clones in this sample may be carry-over from other donors' samples. Both conserved end residues are part of each CDR3. D genes are given only for firm matches. Size is omitted from some rows. Given values are once, few, many or a class for expanded clones.

j_call: TRBJ1-1; d_call: NA; v_call: TRBV14; clone_size: NA; cdr3_aa: CASSQDGPQDDGSGVSLNTEAFF; cdr3_nt: TGTGCCAGCAGCCAAGACGGCCCACAGGACGACGGCTCTGGTGTTTCTCTTAACACTGAAGCTTTCTTT
j_call: TRBJ2-7; d_call: NA; v_call: TRBV11-1; clone_size: many; cdr3_aa: CASSWRDRPMDEQYF; cdr3_nt: TGTGCCAGCAGCTGGCGAGACAGGCCGATGGACGAGCAGTACTTC
j_call: TRBJ1-1; d_call: NA; v_call: TRBV7-9; clone_size: many; cdr3_aa: CASTLGAGTNTEAFF; cdr3_nt: TGTGCCAGCACCTTGGGGGCAGGGACGAACACTGAAGCTTTCTTT
j_call: TRBJ1-5; d_call: NA; v_call: TRBV4-1; clone_size: NA; cdr3_aa: CASSQTRDNYQPQHF; cdr3_nt: TGCGCCAGCAGCCAAACCCGGGACAATTATCAGCCCCAGCATTTT
j_call: TRBJ1-1; d_call: NA; v_call: TRBV12-3/TRBV12-4; clone_size: few; cdr3_aa: CASSVGNRARTEAFF; cdr3_nt: TGTGCCAGCAGTGTTGGCAACAGGGCTCGTACTGAAGCTTTCTTT
j_call: TRBJ1-4; d_call: NA; v_call: TRBV20-1; clone_size: NA; cdr3_aa: CSLTETWATNEKLFF; cdr3_nt: TGCAGTCTTACGGAGACATGGGCAACTAATGAAAAACTGTTTTTT
j_call: TRBJ2-7; d_call: TRBD1; v_call: TRBV4-2; clone_size: many; cdr3_aa: CASSQDRHRDSSYEQYF; cdr3_nt: TGTGCCAGCAGCCAAGATCGCCACCGGGACAGCTCCTACGAGCAGTACTTC
j_call: TRBJ2-7; d_call: NA; v_call: TRBV19; clone_size: NA; cdr3_aa: CASSIALAWEQYF; cdr3_nt: TGTGCCAGTAGTATAGCCCTAGCGTGGGAGCAGTACTTC
j_call: TRBJ2-1; d_call: NA; v_call: TRBV5-1; clone_size: few; cdr3_aa: CASSLEGLWNEQFF; cdr3_nt: TGCGCCAGCAGCTTGGAGGGTCTTTGGAATGAGCAGTTCTTC
j_call: TRBJ2-4; d_call: TRBD1; v_call: TRBV27; clone_size: NA; cdr3_aa: CASSRQGIAKNIQYF; cdr3_nt: TGTGCCAGCAGTCGACAGGGAATAGCCAAAAACATTCAGTACTTC
j_call: TRBJ2-5; d_call: NA; v_call: TRBV7-9; clone_size: NA; cdr3_aa: CASRLGDMETQYF; cdr3_nt: TGTGCCAGCAGGTTGGGTGATATGGAGACCCAGTACTTC
j_call: TRBJ2-5; d_call: NA; v_call: TRBV27; clone_size: NA; cdr3_aa: CASSPHAESETQYF; cdr3_nt: TGTGCCAGCAGTCCACATGCGGAGTCTGAGACCCAGTACTTC
j_call: TRBJ2-7; d_call: TRBD2; v_call: TRBV7-6; clone_size: many; cdr3_aa: CASSPKGLAVDYEQYF; cdr3_nt: TGTGCCAGCAGCCCGAAGGGACTAGCGGTAGATTACGAGCAGTACTTC
j_call: TRBJ1-1; d_call: NA; v_call: TRBV2; clone_size: few; cdr3_aa: CASSEVGFTEAFF; cdr3_nt: TGTGCCAGCAGTGAAGTTGGATTCACTGAAGCTTTCTTT
j_call: TRBJ2-1; d_call: TRBD1; v_call: TRBV2; clone_size: NA; cdr3_aa: CASAQGAYNEQFF; cdr3_nt: TGTGCCAGCGCACAGGGGGCCTACAATGAGCAGTTCTTC
j_call: TRBJ2-1; d_call: NA; v_call: TRBV7-9; clone_size: many; cdr3_aa: CASSFSMGNEQFF; cdr3_nt: TGTGCCAGCAGCTTCTCCATGGGCAATGAGCAGTTCTTC
j_call: TRBJ2-7; d_call: TRBD2; v_call: TRBV5-4; clone_size: many; cdr3_aa: CASSFNGGAIDEQYF; cdr3_nt: TGTGCCAGCAGCTTCAACGGGGGGGCTATCGACGAGCAGTACTTC
j_call: TRBJ2-7; d_call: TRBD2; v_call: TRBV20-1; clone_size: NA; cdr3_aa: CSANGLDQTDEQYF; cdr3_nt: TGCAGTGCTAATGGACTAGACCAGACCGACGAGCAGTACTTC
j_call: TRBJ2-1; d_call: NA; v_call: TRBV7-9; clone_size: NA; cdr3_aa: CASRGWGTYNEQFF; cdr3_nt: TGTGCCAGCAGAGGGTGGGGAACCTACAATGAGCAGTTCTTC
j_call: TRBJ2-1; d_call: NA; v_call: TRBV2; clone_size: NA; cdr3_aa: CASGHVYNEQFF; cdr3_nt: TGTGCCAGCGGTCACGTATACAATGAGCAGTTCTTC
j_call: TRBJ1-2; d_call: NA; v_call: TRBV4-1; clone_size: NA; cdr3_aa: CASSHMGLGAEGYTF; cdr3_nt: TGCGCCAGCAGCCATATGGGGCTGGGGGCAGAAGGCTACACCTTC
j_call: TRBJ1-3; d_call: NA; v_call: TRBV5-1; clone_size: NA; cdr3_aa: CASSFGTVGSAGNTIYF; cdr3_nt: TGCGCCAGCAGCTTCGGGACCGTCGGCTCAGCTGGAAACACCATATATTTT
j_call: TRBJ2-7; d_call: NA; v_call: TRBV28; clone_size: NA; cdr3_aa: CASSLSEGIRYEQYF; cdr3_nt: TGTGCCAGCAGTTTATCCGAGGGGATAAGGTACGAGCAGTACTTC
j_call: TRBJ2-2; d_call: NA; v_call: TRBV10-3; clone_size: NA; cdr3_aa: CAISNPALSGELFF; cdr3_nt: TGTGCCATCAGTAACCCGGCCCTATCCGGGGAGCTGTTTTTT
j_call: TRBJ1-5; d_call: NA; v_call: TRBV11-1; clone_size: many; cdr3_aa: CASSLSANQPQHF; cdr3_nt: TGTGCCAGCAGCTTATCCGCCAATCAGCCCCAGCATTTT
j_call: TRBJ2-7; d_call: NA; v_call: TRBV4-1; clone_size: few; cdr3_aa: CASSQALRDTSYEQYF; cdr3_nt: TGCGCCAGCAGCCAGGCGCTCCGTGACACCTCCTACGAGCAGTACTTC
j_call: TRBJ2-1; d_call: TRBD1; v_call: TRBV20-1; clone_size: many; cdr3_aa: CSAREDRGRYEQFF; cdr3_nt: TGCAGTGCTAGGGAGGACAGGGGGCGTTATGAGCAGTTCTTC
j_call: TRBJ2-3; d_call: TRBD2; v_call: TRBV13; clone_size: NA; cdr3_aa: CASRPTYSSGGANTDTQYF; cdr3_nt: TGTGCCAGCAGGCCAACGTATTCTAGCGGGGGGGCGAACACAGATACGCAGTATTTT
j_call: TRBJ1-1; d_call: NA; v_call: TRBV5-6; clone_size: NA; cdr3_aa: CASSLEGGYTEAFF; cdr3_nt: TGTGCCAGCAGCTTGGAAGGGGGGTACACTGAAGCTTTCTTT
j_call: TRBJ2-1; d_call: NA; v_call: TRBV6-1; clone_size: NA; cdr3_aa: CASSPWPWQFF; cdr3_nt: TGTGCCAGCAGCCCTTGGCCGTGGCAGTTCTTC
j_call: TRBJ2-6; d_call: NA; v_call: TRBV6-5; clone_size: NA; cdr3_aa: CASSPMDSGANVLTF; cdr3_nt: TGTGCCAGCAGCCCCATGGACTCTGGGGCCAACGTCCTGACTTTC
j_call: TRBJ2-2; d_call: NA; v_call: TRBV2; clone_size: NA; cdr3_aa: CASRNIGGELFF; cdr3_nt: TGTGCCAGCAGGAATATTGGCGGGGAGCTGTTTTTT
j_call: TRBJ2-1; d_call: NA; v_call: TRBV10-3; clone_size: NA; cdr3_aa: CAISESILGLTYNEQFF; cdr3_nt: TGTGCCATCAGTGAGTCGATATTAGGACTCACCTACAATGAGCAGTTCTTC
j_call: TRBJ2-1; d_call: TRBD2; v_call: TRBV29-1; clone_size: few; cdr3_aa: CSVDPLGLAGGYNEQFF; cdr3_nt: TGCAGCGTTGATCCCTTGGGGTTAGCGGGGGGGTACAATGAGCAGTTCTTC
j_call: TRBJ2-1; d_call: TRBD2; v_call: TRBV3-1; clone_size: few; cdr3_aa: CASSQNVLRGGLTSSYNEQFF; cdr3_nt: TGTGCCAGCAGCCAAAACGTGTTGCGGGGGGGCCTTACGAGCTCCTACAATGAGCAGTTCTTC
j_call: TRBJ1-1; d_call: NA; v_call: TRBV6-6; clone_size: NA; cdr3_aa: CASSYSYTKGGPEAFF; cdr3_nt: TGTGCCAGCAGTTACTCATATACCAAGGGGGGGCCAGAAGCTTTCTTT
j_call: TRBJ2-3; d_call: TRBD2; v_call: TRBV28; clone_size: NA; cdr3_aa: CASSFSPFSHRGGPQDTQYF; cdr3_nt: TGTGCCAGCAGTTTTTCCCCCTTTTCTCACCGCGGGGGGCCGCAGGATACGCAGTATTTT
j_call: TRBJ2-2; d_call: TRBD2; v_call: TRBV20-1; clone_size: once; cdr3_aa: CSARDPSGGEAGELFF; cdr3_nt: TGCAGTGCTAGAGATCCCAGCGGGGGGGAGGCCGGGGAGCTGTTTTTT
j_call: TRBJ2-1; d_call: TRBD2; v_call: TRBV20-1; clone_size: NA; cdr3_aa: CSARERSGVYNEQFF; cdr3_nt: TGCAGTGCTAGAGAAAGGAGCGGGGTATACAATGAGCAGTTCTTC
j_call: TRBJ2-7; d_call: NA; v_call: TRBV19; clone_size: NA; cdr3_aa: CASSMNRAEEQYF; cdr3_nt: TGTGCCAGTAGTATGAACAGGGCGGAAGAGCAGTACTTC
j_call: TRBJ1-1; d_call: NA; v_call: TRBV2; clone_size: NA; cdr3_aa: CASGIQNTEAFF; cdr3_nt: TGTGCCAGCGGGATTCAGAACACTGAAGCTTTCTTT
j_call: TRBJ1-1; d_call: NA; v_call: TRBV20-1; clone_size: NA; cdr3_aa: CSARDLEAGRITEAFF; cdr3_nt: TGCAGTGCTAGAGATCTCGAGGCAGGGAGGATCACTGAAGCTTTCTTT
j_call: TRBJ2-4; d_call: NA; v_call: TRBV28; clone_size: few; cdr3_aa: CASSHVWNIQYF; cdr3_nt: TGTGCCAGCAGCCACGTATGGAACATTCAGTACTTC
j_call: TRBJ1-6; d_call: NA; v_call: TRBV28; clone_size: NA; cdr3_aa: CASSFHLTDPVDSPLHF; cdr3_nt: TGTGCCAGCAGTTTCCACCTGACTGATCCCGTGGATTCACCCCTCCACTTT
j_call: TRBJ1-1; d_call: TRBD1; v_call: TRBV6-4; clone_size: many; cdr3_aa: CASSPDPTGHTEAFF; cdr3_nt: TGTGCCAGCAGCCCAGACCCGACAGGGCACACTGAAGCTTTCTTT
j_call: TRBJ2-7; d_call: NA; v_call: TRBV7-9; clone_size: many; cdr3_aa: CASSSPLLGLSSYEQYF; cdr3_nt: TGTGCCAGCAGCTCCCCTTTACTGGGGCTTTCGTCCTACGAGCAGTACTTC
j_call: TRBJ1-2; d_call: NA; v_call: TRBV7-9; clone_size: many; cdr3_aa: CASSPSVHYGYTF; cdr3_nt: TGTGCCAGCAGCCCTAGCGTTCACTATGGCTACACCTTC
j_call: TRBJ2-3; d_call: TRBD2; v_call: TRBV7-7; clone_size: many; cdr3_aa: CASSQGLGATDTQYF; cdr3_nt: TGTGCCAGCAGCCAGGGACTAGGTGCGACAGATACGCAGTATTTT